The 10 T cell receptor beta chains below all came from one sample that was sequenced in a study of cytomegalovirus exposure and HLA in healthy donors. The PCR had 60 Vbeta and 13 Jbeta primers. Profiled with immunoSEQ multiplex PCR; TCRdb holds only in-frame clones, not every one. The table lists approximately 140,000 clones, more than 75% of them singletons. The specimen was PBMCs. The receptors stem from a human donor in good health.

The chain has TRBV19 and TRBJ1-3; 7 positions agree with TRBD1. V shed 4 bases, J shed 1 base, and the junction held 13 bases outside the gene matches. CDR3 length: 18 residues. Germline V CDR1 and CDR2: LNHDA, SQIVND (reference sequence). In DNA, the CDR3 is TGTGCCAGTAGTACCCGACGACAGGGAACAGAATCTGGAAACACCATATATTTT. This translates into CASSTRRQGTESGNTIYF. Full variable domain (remainder filled in from reference TRBV19 and TRBJ1-3): DGGITQSPKYLFRKEGQNVTLSCEQNLNHDAMYWYRQDPGQGLRLIYYSQIVNDFQKGDIAEGYSVSREKKESFPLTVTSAQKNPTAFYLCASSTRRQGTESGNTIYFGEGSWLTVV.

This clone was found once. The chain carries TRBV5-1 and TRBJ2-1; D is possibly TRBD1 (6 bases). The ends were cut back, 4 bases at V and 6 bases at J, with 17 bases in the middle. The germline CDR1 and CDR2 sequences are SGHRS and YFSETQ. The CDR3 contains 15 residues. CDR3 nucleotide sequence: TGCGCCAGCAGCCGGCTCCAGGGGATAGGCAATGAGCAGTTCTTC. This gives the protein CASSRLQGIGNEQFF. Full variable domain (outside the CDR3, taken from reference TRBV5-1 and TRBJ2-1): KAGVTQTPRYLIKTRGQQVTLSCSPISGHRSVSWYQQTPGQGLQFLFEYFSETQRNKGNFPGRFSGRQFSNSRSEMNVSTLELGDSALYLCASSRLQGIGNEQFFGPGTRLTVL.

This chain connects TRBV9 to TRBJ1-1; 7 nucleotides agree with TRBD1. CDR1 SGDLS and CDR2 YYNGEE come from the germline V gene. CDR3 length: 14 residues. The junction had 7 bases not matched to a gene; V was cut back by 4 bases and J by 4 bases. The CDR3 loop reads CASSPTTGSTEAFF. The CDR3 DNA is TGTGCCAGCAGCCCGACGACAGGGAGCACTGAAGCTTTCTTT.

The chain couples TRBV7-9 to TRBJ1-2, with TRBD1 identical over 9 bases. This CDR3 spans 14 amino acids. Trimming took 4 bases from V and 4 from J; bases not matched to a gene: 4. Germline CDR1 reads SEHNR; CDR2 reads FQNEAQ (reference sequence). CDR3: CASSSPDRGYGYTF. The CDR3 nucleotides are TGTGCCAGCAGCTCCCCGGACAGGGGCTATGGCTACACCTTC.

This clone was detected a few times. The chain employs TRBV6-1 and TRBJ2-1; 8 bases line up with TRBD2. CDR1 is MNHNS, CDR2 SASEGT, per germline. The CDR3 has 14 amino acids. With V trimmed by 8 bases and J by 6 bases, 9 bases remained unmatched. The CDR3 loop is CASEGSGEVNEQFF. The DNA for the CDR3 is TGTGCCAGCGAAGGTAGCGGGGAAGTCAATGAGCAGTTCTTC.

The gene calls are TRBV28 and TRBJ2-3; 7 bases agree with TRBD2. Trimming removed 3 bases from V and 4 bases from J; junction bases left unmatched: 4. CDR1 is MDHEN, CDR2 SYDVKM, per germline. The CDR3 contains 14 residues. CDR3 in amino acids: CASSFNGRSDTQYF. The CDR3 nucleotides are TGTGCCAGCAGTTTCAACGGGAGGTCAGATACGCAGTATTTT.

The chain carries TRBV7-3 and TRBJ2-1; 8 bases match TRBD2. V was pared by 1 base and J by 4 bases, with 9 bases of the junction left unmatched. The CDR3 totals 17 residues. Germline V gives CDR1 SGHTA, CDR2 FQGTGA. Written as DNA, the CDR3 is TGTGCCAGCAGCTTAAAGGGGAGCGGGAGTGGGTACAATGAGCAGTTCTTC. Amino acid sequence: CASSLKGSGSGYNEQFF.

This clone was observed once. The J gene is TRBJ2-1, the V gene TRBV7-9; tentative D call: TRBD2 (6 bases). CDR1 is SEHNR, CDR2 FQNEAQ, per germline (reference sequence). V gave up 5 bases and J gave up 6 bases, with 20 bases separating them. The CDR3 is made up of 16 amino acids. CDR3: CASSLKDGGAANEQFF. The CDR3 bases are TGTGCCAGCAGCCTCAAAGACGGGGGAGCCGCCAATGAGCAGTTCTTC.

The J gene is TRBJ2-7, the V gene TRBV2; tentatively, D is TRBD2 (5 bases). This CDR3 region has 11 residues. Germline assignment: CDR1 SNHLY and CDR2 FYNNEI. V was shortened by 11 bases and J by 3 bases, with 11 bases between the two germline ends. The CDR3 bases are TGTGCCGTCCTACGGGACTACGAGCAGTACTTC. Translating gives CAVLRDYEQYF. The full variable domain, rest sourced from reference TRBV2 and TRBJ2-7, is EPEVTQTPSHQVTQMGQEVILRCVPISNHLYFYWYRQILGQKVEFLVSFYNNEISEKSEIFDDQFSVERPDGSNFTLKIRSTKLEDSAMYFCAVLRDYEQYFGPGTRLTVT.

This sequence joins TRBV4-1 and TRBJ2-1, with a possible D match to TRBD2 (6 bases). There are 15 residues in the CDR3. Trimming cost V 3 bases and J 1 base, with 10 bases left between them. Looked up from germline, CDR1 is MGHRA and CDR2 is YSYEKL. The CDR3 protein is CASSQRDVSYNEQFF. CDR3 sequence (DNA): TGCGCCAGCAGCCAGCGGGACGTATCCTACAATGAGCAGTTCTTC.